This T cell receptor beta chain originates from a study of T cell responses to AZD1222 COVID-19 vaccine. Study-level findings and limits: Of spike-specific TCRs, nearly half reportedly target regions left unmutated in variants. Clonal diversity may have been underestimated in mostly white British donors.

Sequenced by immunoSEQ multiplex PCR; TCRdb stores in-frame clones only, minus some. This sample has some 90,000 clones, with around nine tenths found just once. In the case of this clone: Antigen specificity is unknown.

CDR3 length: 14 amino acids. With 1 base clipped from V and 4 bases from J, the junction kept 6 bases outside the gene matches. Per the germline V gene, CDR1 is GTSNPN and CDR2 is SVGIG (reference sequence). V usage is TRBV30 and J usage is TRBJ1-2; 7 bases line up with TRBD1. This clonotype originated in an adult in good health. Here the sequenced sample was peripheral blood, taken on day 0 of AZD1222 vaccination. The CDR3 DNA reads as TGTGCCTGGAGTGAGACAGGGAGGATCTATGGCTACACCTTC. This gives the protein CAWSETGRIYGYTF.